The rows below give T cell receptor beta chains drawn from one sample of a study of T cell responses to AZD1222 COVID-19 vaccine. The assay was immunoSEQ multiplex PCR, and TCRdb's table has in-frame clones only and misses some. This table holds roughly 150,000 clones, approximately 89% found once. Sequenced material: peripheral blood, taken on day 0 of AZD1222 vaccination. The receptors here all came from an adult in good health. CDR3s include the opening cysteine and the closing phenylalanine or tryptophan. D genes are given only for firm matches. Not all rows give a size; the values are once, few, many and, for expanded clones, a class.

TRBJ2-7 | TRBV7-2 | - | - | CASSLHPRGEQYF | TGTGCCAGCAGCTTACACCCCCGTGGCGAGCAGTACTTC
TRBJ1-1 | TRBV27 | - | - | CASSPLGEADTEAFF | TGTGCCAGCAGCCCCTTGGGGGAGGCGGACACTGAAGCTTTCTTT
TRBJ1-2 | TRBV24-1 | - | - | CATSDKQGWDGYTF | TGTGCCACCAGTGATAAACAGGGCTGGGATGGCTACACCTTC
TRBJ1-1 | TRBV12-3/TRBV12-4 | - | TRBD1 | CASSLRQGAEAFF | TGTGCCAGCAGTCTCCGACAGGGTGCTGAAGCTTTCTTT
TRBJ1-2 | TRBV28 | once | - | CASSQEGYYGYTF | TGTGCCAGCAGTCAGGAGGGGTACTATGGCTACACCTTC
TRBJ1-2 | TRBV4-1 | - | - | CASSQVGQRGGYTF | TGCGCCAGCAGCCAAGTGGGTCAGAGAGGCGGCTACACCTTC
TRBJ2-7 | TRBV27 | - | - | CASSLMWPGVGYEQYF | TGTGCCAGCAGTTTAATGTGGCCAGGGGTAGGGTACGAGCAGTACTTC
TRBJ1-4 | TRBV7-2 | - | TRBD1 | CASSSGQVDEKLFF | TGTGCCAGCAGCTCGGGACAGGTGGACGAAAAACTGTTTTTT
TRBJ2-3 | TRBV5-1 | - | - | CASSPETRRTDTQYF | TGCGCCAGCAGTCCCGAGACTAGAAGAACAGATACGCAGTATTTT
TRBJ2-6 | TRBV2 | - | - | CARETSGANVLTF | TGTGCCAGAGAAACCTCTGGGGCCAACGTCCTGACTTTC